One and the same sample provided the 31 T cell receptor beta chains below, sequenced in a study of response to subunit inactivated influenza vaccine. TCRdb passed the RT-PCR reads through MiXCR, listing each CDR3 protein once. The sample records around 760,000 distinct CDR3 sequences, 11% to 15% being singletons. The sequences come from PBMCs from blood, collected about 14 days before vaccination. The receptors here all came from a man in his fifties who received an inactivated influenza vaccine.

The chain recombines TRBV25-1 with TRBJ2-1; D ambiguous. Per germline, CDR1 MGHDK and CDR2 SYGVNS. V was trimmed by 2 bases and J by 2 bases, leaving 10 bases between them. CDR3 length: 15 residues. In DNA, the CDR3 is TGTGCCAGCAGTGAAGGCTATTACCCCTACAATGAGCAGTTCTTC. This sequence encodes CASSEGYYPYNEQFF.

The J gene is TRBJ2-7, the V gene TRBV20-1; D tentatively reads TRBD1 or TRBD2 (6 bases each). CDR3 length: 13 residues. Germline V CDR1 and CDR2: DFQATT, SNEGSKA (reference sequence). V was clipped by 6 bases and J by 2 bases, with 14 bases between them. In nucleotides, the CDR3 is TGCAGTGCGCGGGACATGGGTCCCTACGAGCAGTACTTC. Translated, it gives CSARDMGPYEQYF.

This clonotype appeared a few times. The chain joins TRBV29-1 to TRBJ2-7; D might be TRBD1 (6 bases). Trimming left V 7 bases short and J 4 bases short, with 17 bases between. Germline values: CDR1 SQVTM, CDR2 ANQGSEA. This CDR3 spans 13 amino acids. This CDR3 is CSAKESGQYEQYF. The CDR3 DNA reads TGCAGCGCTAAAGAGTCCGGACAGTACGAGCAGTACTTC.

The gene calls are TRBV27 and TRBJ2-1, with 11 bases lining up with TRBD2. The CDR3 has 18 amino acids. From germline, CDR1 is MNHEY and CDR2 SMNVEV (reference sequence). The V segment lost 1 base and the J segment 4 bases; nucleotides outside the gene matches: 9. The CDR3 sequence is CASSLLPGTSGIYNEQFF. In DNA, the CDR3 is TGTGCCAGCAGTTTATTACCCGGGACTAGCGGCATTTACAATGAGCAGTTCTTC.

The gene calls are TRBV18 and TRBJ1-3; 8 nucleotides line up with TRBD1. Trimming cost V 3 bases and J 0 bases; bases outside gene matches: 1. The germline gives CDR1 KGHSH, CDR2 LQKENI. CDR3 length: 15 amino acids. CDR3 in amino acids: CASSPGQGSGNTIYF. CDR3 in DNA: TGTGCCAGCTCACCTGGACAGGGCTCTGGAAACACCATATATTTT.

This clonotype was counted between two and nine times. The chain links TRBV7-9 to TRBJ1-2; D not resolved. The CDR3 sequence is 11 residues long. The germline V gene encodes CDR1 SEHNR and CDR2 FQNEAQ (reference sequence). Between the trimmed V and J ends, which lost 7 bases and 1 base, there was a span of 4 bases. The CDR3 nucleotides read TGTGCCAGCAAGGGTAACTATGGCTACACCTTC. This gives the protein CASKGNYGYTF.

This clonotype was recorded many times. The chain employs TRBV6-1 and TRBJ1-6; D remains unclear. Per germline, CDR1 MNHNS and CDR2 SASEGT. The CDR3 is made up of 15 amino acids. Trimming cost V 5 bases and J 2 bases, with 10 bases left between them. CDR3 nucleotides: TGTGCCAGCAGTCCCCGCCGGCCCTATAATTCACCCCTCCACTTT. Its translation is CASSPRRPYNSPLHF.

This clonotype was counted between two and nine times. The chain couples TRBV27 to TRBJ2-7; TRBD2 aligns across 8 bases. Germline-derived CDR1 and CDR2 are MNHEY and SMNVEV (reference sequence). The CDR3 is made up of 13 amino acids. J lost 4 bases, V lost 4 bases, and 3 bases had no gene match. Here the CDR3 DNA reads TGTGCCAGCAGTTACGGACTAGCATACGAGCAGTACTTC. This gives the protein CASSYGLAYEQYF.

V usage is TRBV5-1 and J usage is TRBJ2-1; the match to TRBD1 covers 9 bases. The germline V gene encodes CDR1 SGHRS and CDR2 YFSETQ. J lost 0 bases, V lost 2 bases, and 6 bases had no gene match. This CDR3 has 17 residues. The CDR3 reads CASSFGPDRGSYNEQFF. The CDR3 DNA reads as TGCGCCAGCAGCTTTGGTCCGGACAGGGGCTCCTACAATGAGCAGTTCTTC. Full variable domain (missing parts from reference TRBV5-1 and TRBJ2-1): KAGVTQTPRYLIKTRGQQVTLSCSPISGHRSVSWYQQTPGQGLQFLFEYFSETQRNKGNFPGRFSGRQFSNSRSEMNVSTLELGDSALYLCASSFGPDRGSYNEQFFGPGTRLTVL.

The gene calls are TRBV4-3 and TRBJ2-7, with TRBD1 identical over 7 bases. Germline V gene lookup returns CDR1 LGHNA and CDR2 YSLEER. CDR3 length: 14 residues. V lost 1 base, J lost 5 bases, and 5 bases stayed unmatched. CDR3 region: CASSQGVQGNEQYF. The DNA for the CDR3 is TGCGCCAGCAGCCAAGGTGTACAGGGGAACGAGCAGTACTTC.

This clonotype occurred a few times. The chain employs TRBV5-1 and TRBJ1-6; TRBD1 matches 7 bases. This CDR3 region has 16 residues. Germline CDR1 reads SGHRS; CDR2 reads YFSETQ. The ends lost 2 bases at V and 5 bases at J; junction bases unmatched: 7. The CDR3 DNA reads TGCGCCAGCAGCTTCGGGGGTACAGGGGATAATTCACCCCTCCACTTT. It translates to CASSFGGTGDNSPLHF.

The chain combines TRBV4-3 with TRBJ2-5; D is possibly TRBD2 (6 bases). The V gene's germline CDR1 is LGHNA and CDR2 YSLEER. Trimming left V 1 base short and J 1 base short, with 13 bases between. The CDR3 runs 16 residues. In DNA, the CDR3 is TGCGCCAGCAGCCAAGGGGTAGCGGCTACCCAAGAGACCCAGTACTTC. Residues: CASSQGVAATQETQYF.

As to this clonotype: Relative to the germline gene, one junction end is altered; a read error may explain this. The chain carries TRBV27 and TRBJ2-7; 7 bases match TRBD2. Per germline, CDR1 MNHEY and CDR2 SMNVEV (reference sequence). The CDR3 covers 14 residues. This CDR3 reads CASKKSAGFYEQCF. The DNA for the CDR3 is TGTGCCAGCAAGAAGTCAGCGGGATTCTACGAGCAGTGCTTC.

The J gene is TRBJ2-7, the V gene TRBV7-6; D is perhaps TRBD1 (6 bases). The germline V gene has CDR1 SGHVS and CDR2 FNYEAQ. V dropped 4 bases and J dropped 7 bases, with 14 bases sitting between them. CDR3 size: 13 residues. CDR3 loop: CASSSKWDTEQYF. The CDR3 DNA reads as TGTGCCAGCAGCTCAAAATGGGACACAGAGCAGTACTTC.

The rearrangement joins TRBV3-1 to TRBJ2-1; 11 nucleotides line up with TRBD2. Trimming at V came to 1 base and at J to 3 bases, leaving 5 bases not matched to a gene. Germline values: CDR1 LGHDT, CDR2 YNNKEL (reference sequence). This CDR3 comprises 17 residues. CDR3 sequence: CASSQGVSGGVYNEQFF. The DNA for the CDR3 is TGTGCCAGCAGCCAAGGTGTTAGCGGGGGGGTCTACAATGAGCAGTTCTTC.

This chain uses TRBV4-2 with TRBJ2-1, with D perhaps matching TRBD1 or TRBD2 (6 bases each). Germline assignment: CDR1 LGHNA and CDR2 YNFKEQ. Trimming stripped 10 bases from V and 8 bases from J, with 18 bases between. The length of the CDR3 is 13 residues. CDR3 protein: CATSGDSRDEQFF. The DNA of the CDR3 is TGTGCCACCTCAGGGGACTCCCGGGATGAGCAGTTCTTC.

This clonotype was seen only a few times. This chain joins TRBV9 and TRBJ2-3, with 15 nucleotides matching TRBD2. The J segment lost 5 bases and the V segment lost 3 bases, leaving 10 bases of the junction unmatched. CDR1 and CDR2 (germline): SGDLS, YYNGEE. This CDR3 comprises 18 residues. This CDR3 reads CASSDGLAGGQFVDTQYF. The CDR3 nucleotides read TGTGCCAGCAGCGATGGACTAGCGGGGGGGCAGTTTGTAGATACGCAGTATTTT.

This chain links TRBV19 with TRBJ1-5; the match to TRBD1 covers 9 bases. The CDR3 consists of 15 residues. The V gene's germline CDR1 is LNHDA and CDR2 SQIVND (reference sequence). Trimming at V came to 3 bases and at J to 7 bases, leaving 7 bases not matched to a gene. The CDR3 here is CASSIGDRGRQPQHF. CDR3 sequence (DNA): TGTGCCAGTAGTATCGGAGACAGGGGGAGGCAGCCCCAGCATTTT.

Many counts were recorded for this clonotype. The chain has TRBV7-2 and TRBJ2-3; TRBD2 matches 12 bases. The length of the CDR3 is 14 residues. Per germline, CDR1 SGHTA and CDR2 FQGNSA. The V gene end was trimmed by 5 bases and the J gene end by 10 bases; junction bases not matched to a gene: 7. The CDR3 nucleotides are TGTGCCAGCAGCCGCCGCTCTAGCGGGGGGGCGCAGTATTTT. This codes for CASSRRSSGGAQYF.

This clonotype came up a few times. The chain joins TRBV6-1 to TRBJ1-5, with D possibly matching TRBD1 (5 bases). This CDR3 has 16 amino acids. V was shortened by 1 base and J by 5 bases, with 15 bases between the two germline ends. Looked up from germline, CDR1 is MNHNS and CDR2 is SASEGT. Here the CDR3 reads CASSEENTGFYQPQHF. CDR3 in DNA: TGTGCCAGCAGTGAAGAAAACACAGGTTTTTATCAGCCCCAGCATTTT.

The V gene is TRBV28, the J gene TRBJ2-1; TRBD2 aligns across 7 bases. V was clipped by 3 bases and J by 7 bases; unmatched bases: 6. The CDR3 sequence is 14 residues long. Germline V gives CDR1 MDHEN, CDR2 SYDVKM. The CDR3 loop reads CASSFSGVRNEQFF. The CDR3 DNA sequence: TGTGCCAGCAGTTTCAGCGGGGTAAGGAATGAGCAGTTCTTC.

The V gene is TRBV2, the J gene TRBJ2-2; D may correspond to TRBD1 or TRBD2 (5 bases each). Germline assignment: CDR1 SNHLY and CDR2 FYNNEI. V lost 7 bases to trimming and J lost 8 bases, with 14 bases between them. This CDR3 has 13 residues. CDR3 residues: CASTPREGGELFF. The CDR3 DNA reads TGTGCCAGCACTCCTCGAGAGGGGGGGGAGCTGTTTTTT.

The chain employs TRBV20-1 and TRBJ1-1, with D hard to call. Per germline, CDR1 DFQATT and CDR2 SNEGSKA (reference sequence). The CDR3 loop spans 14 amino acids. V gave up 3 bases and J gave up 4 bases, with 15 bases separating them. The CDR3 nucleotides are TGCAGTGCTAGCCCCCCCCGCGGGAGCACTGAAGCTTTCTTT. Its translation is CSASPPRGSTEAFF.

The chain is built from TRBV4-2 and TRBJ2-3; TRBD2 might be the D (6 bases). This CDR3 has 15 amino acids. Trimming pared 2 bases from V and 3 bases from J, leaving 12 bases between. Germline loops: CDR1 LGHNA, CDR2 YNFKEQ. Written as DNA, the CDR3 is TGTGCCAGCAGCCAAACGGGCGGGATTACAGATACGCAGTATTTT. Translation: CASSQTGGITDTQYF.

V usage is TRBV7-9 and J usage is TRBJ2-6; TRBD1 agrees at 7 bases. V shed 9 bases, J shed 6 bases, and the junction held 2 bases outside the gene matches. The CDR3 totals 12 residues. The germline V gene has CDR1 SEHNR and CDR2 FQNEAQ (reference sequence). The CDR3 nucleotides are TGTGCCAGAAAGGGGGCGGCCAACGTCCTGACTTTC. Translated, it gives CARKGAANVLTF.

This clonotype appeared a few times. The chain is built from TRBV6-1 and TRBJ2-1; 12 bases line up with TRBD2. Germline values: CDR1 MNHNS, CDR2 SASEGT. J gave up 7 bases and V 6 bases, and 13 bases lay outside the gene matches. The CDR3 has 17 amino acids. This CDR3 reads CASSQSGLAGGRNEQFF. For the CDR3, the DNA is TGTGCCAGCAGCCAATCGGGGCTAGCGGGAGGGCGGAATGAGCAGTTCTTC.

The CDR3 loop reads CASSSAGGELFF. CDR3 DNA: TGTGCCAGCAGTTCTGCCGGCGGGGAGCTGTTTTTT. This rearrangement joins TRBV6-5 to TRBJ2-2; no firm D call. V was trimmed by 4 bases and J by 7 bases, leaving 7 bases between them. From germline, CDR1 is MNHEY and CDR2 SVGAGI. The CDR3 runs 12 residues.

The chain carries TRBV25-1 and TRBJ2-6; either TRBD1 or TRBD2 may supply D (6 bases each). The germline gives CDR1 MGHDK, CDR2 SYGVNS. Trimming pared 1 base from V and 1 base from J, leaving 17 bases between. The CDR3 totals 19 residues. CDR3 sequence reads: CASSESVKGGWSGANVLTF. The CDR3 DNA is TGTGCCAGCAGTGAATCGGTGAAGGGGGGATGGTCTGGGGCCAACGTCCTGACTTTC.

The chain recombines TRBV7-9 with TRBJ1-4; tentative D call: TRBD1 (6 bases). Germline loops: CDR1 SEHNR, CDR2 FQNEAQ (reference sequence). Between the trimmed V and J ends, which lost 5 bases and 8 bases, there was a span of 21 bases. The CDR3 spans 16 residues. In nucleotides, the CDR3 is TGTGCCAGCAGCCTCCAAACGGGACATTCATCCGAAAAACTGTTTTTT. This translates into CASSLQTGHSSEKLFF.

This chain's CDR3 is CASSLGTTHYNEQFF. CDR3 nucleotide sequence: TGTGCCAGCAGCTTAGGGACTACGCACTACAATGAGCAGTTCTTC. The gene calls are TRBV11-3 and TRBJ2-1; D possibly corresponds to TRBD2 (6 bases). Trimming took off 1 base at V and 3 bases at J, with 10 bases between the two ends. The CDR3 is made up of 15 amino acids. Germline CDR1 SGHNT, CDR2 YENEEA.

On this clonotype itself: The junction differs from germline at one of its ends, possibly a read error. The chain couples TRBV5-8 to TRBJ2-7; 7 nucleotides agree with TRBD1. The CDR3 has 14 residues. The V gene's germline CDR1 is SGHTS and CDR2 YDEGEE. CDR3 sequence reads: CASSLEFSTTGDLF. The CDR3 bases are TGTGCCAGCAGCTTGGAGTTTAGTACTACAGGGGATCTCTTC.